Detailed here is one T cell receptor (beta chain). No cognate antigen has been identified for it. Nothing much larger sits one base from this clone, and base qualities are not available. The data were taken from a study of T cells after somatic rescue of genetic block (dated by TCRdb to between 2020 and 2021). In the study overall: The study assessed how robust, over the long term, a T-cell system was when the system had developed through somatic rescue of a genetic block in T-cell development.

Library method: the immunoSEQ multiplex PCR assay. Held by TCRdb, this immuneACCESS table contains in-frame sequences only and omits some clones. Under half of the omission traces to an unresolved V gene where checked; the cause of the rest is unknown. This sample comprises 13,000 to 15,000 clones, 72% of them detected only once. 13% to 15% of the sample lies in the top ten. The CDR3 runs 16 residues from the cysteine to the phenylalanine. Just CDR3 DNA is preserved here, 48 bases in frame from base 1. From the germline V gene, CDR1 is SGHRS and CDR2 is YFSETQ. V and J lose 5 bases and 0 bases, and a span of 12 bases separates them.

Material for sequencing was peripheral blood mononuclear cells (PBMCs). The chain joins TRBV5-1 to TRBJ2-6, with the D gene tentatively TRBD1 or TRBD2, based on 5 matching bases in each. This TCR was recovered from a boy between 5 and 17 years old. The bases are TGCGCCAGCAGGAGGGGCGACATCTCTGGGGCCAACGTCCTGACTTTC. Its protein product is CASRRGDISGANVLTF. The full variable domain, completed from the reference TRBV5-1 and TRBJ2-6 proteins outside the CDR3, reads KAGVTQTPRYLIKTRGQQVTLSCSPISGHRSVSWYQQTPGQGLQFLFEYFSETQRNKGNFPGRFSGRQFSNSRSEMNVSTLELGDSALYLCASRRGDISGANVLTFGAGSRLTVL.